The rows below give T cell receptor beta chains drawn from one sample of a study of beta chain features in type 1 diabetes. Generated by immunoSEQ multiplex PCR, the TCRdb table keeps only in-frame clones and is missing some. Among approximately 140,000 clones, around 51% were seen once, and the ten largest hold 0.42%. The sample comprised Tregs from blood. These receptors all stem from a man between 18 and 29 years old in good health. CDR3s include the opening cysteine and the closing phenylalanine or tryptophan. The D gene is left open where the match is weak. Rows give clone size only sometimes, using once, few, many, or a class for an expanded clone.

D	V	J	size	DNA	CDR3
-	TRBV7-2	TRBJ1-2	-	TGTGCCAGCAGCCAAGGTTTAGGTGCCGGGATCTATGGCTACACCTTC	CASSQGLGAGIYGYTF
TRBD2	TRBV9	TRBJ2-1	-	TGTGCCAGCAGCGTCCTCGGCGGGGGATTCCTCGCTGAGCAGTTCTTC	CASSVLGGGFLAEQFF
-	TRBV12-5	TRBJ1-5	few	TGTGCTAGTGGTCCCCGGGGGGCGGGCCAGCCCCAGCATTTT	CASGPRGAGQPQHF
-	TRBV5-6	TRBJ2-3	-	TGTGCCAGCAGCTTGCTCAGCACAGATACGCAGTATTTT	CASSLLSTDTQYF
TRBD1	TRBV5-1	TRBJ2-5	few	TGCGCCAGCAGCTTGAGGACCGGGACAGGGGGCCGGGAGACCCAGTACTTC	CASSLRTGTGGRETQYF
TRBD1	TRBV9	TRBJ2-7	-	TGTGCCAGCAGCTCCATCGACAGGGCCGAGCAGTACTTC	CASSSIDRAEQYF
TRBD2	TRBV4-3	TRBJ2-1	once	TGCGCCAGCAGCCAAGAGTCACTAGCGGGAGTGCAGCAGTTCTTC	CASSQESLAGVQQFF
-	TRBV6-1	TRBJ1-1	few	TGTGCCAGCAGGCCCGGGTGGAACACTGAAGCTTTCTTT	CASRPGWNTEAFF
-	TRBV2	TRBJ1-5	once	TGTGCCAGCAGTCAGGGAATTGGCAATCAGCCCCAGCATTTT	CASSQGIGNQPQHF
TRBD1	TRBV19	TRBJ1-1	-	TGTGCCAGTAGTAAGCGGACAGGCGGGACTGAAGCTTTCTTT	CASSKRTGGTEAFF
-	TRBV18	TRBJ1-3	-	TGTGCCAGCTCAATTAAAACGGTTGGAAACACCATATATTTT	CASSIKTVGNTIYF
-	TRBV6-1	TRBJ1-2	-	TGTGCCAGCGTCCCGGGGGTAAGGCGGAACTATGGCTACACCTTC	CASVPGVRRNYGYTF
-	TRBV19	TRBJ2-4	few	TGTGCCAGTAGTGCCCTCCGGGTCGCGGTAGCCAAAAACATTCAGTACTTC	CASSALRVAVAKNIQYF
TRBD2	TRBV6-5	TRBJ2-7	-	TGTGCCAGCAGAGGACTAGCGGGAGGGCGAAACGAGCAGTACTTC	CASRGLAGGRNEQYF
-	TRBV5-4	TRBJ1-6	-	TGTGCCAGCAGCTTGGAGGCCCGGGGACCCCTCCACTTT	CASSLEARGPLHF
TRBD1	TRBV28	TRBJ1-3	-	TGTGCCAGCCGATCGGGACAGGGGACTTACTCTGGAAACACCATATATTTT	CASRSGQGTYSGNTIYF
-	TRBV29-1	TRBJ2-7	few	TGCAGCGTTGATACCGCGGGGCAGGAGCAGTACTTC	CSVDTAGQEQYF
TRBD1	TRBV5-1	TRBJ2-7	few	TGCGCCAGTGTAGGGGGCAACTCCTACGAGCAGTACTTC	CASVGGNSYEQYF
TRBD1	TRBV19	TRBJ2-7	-	TGTGCCAGTAGAAGACAGGGGGCCGACGAGCAGTACTTC	CASRRQGADEQYF
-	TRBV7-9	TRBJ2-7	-	TGTGCCAGCAGCTCCGGGTCGGACAGATCCGAGCAGTACTTC	CASSSGSDRSEQYF
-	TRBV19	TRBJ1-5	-	TGTGCCTCATGGGACTTCTATAGCAATCAGCCCCAGCATTTT	CASWDFYSNQPQHF
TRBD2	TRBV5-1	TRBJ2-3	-	TGCGCCAGCAGCTTGGGTAGCGGGAAAGATACGCAGTATTTT	CASSLGSGKDTQYF
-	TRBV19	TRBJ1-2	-	TGTGCCAGTAGACAGGGTTTGGGCTATGGCTACACCTTC	CASRQGLGYGYTF
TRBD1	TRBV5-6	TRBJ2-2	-	TGTGCCAGCAGCCCGGGACAGGGTCGGGTCACCGGGGAGCTGTTTTTT	CASSPGQGRVTGELFF
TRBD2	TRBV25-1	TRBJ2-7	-	TGTGCCAGCAGTCCCGTAGTAGCGGGAGGGGTCGAGCAGTACTTC	CASSPVVAGGVEQYF